This T cell receptor beta chain stems from a study of T cell changes during pregnancy in multiple sclerosis. TCRdb keeps only in-frame clones here, not all; method: immunoSEQ multiplex PCR. The sample lists some 35,000 clones, roughly nine tenths seen once, with 0.75% to 0.9% in the top ten. The V gene end was trimmed by 6 bases and the J gene end by 3 bases; junction bases not matched to a gene: 11. Germline loops: CDR1 MNHEY, CDR2 SMNVEV (reference sequence). The CDR3 is 15 residues long. The V and J genes are TRBV27 and TRBJ2-7, with 7 positions matching TRBD2. The sequences come from CD4+ T cells from peripheral blood mononuclear cells, collected after pregnancy. The source of this sequence is a female donor in good health, enrolled as a control in a pregnancy study. The CDR3 reads CASSRKPPSGYEQYF. For the CDR3, the DNA is TGTGCCAGCAGCCGTAAACCGCCTAGCGGCTACGAGCAGTACTTC.